The 18 T cell receptor beta chains reported below all come from one sample, sequenced in a study of blood T cell repertoires in COVID-19. Profiled with immunoSEQ multiplex PCR; TCRdb holds only in-frame clones, not every one. Found here are 180,000 or so clones, 75% to 80% of them singletons; the top ten hold roughly 7.8%. The sample comprised peripheral blood. The source of these receptors is a woman between 45 and 65 years old with active or convalescent COVID-19.

Here the CDR3 reads CASSPQGATDTQYF. As DNA, the CDR3 is TGTGCCAGCAGTCCTCAGGGGGCGACAGATACGCAGTATTTT. The chain uses TRBV2 and TRBJ2-3; TRBD1 matches 8 bases. The CDR3 covers 14 residues. Per germline, CDR1 SNHLY and CDR2 FYNNEI. After removal of 5 bases from V and 3 bases from J, the junction contained 4 bases not matched to a gene.

The rearrangement uses TRBV28 and TRBJ2-5; TRBD1 matches 8 bases. Germline V gives CDR1 MDHEN, CDR2 SYDVKM. V dropped 5 bases and J dropped 7; count of bases not matched to a gene: 3. This CDR3 spans 12 amino acids. In DNA, the CDR3 is TGTGCCAGCAGTCACAGGGGGGCGACCCAGTACTTC. Its translation: CASSHRGATQYF.

The chain is built from TRBV5-1 and TRBJ2-7; 7 bases agree with TRBD2. Unmatched junction bases numbered 13, after V lost 7 bases and J lost 6 bases. This CDR3 has 14 amino acids. The germline V gene has CDR1 SGHRS and CDR2 YFSETQ. The CDR3 DNA follows: TGCGCCAGCTCCCCGGCGGGGGAGCCCTCCGAGCAGTACTTC. Protein: CASSPAGEPSEQYF.

Only a few counts were recorded for this clone. The rearrangement links TRBV19 to TRBJ1-5, with 7 bases matching TRBD1. The germline V gene has CDR1 LNHDA and CDR2 SQIVND (reference sequence). The J segment lost 8 bases and the V segment lost 3 bases, leaving 7 bases of the junction unmatched. The CDR3 length is 14 residues. This CDR3 reads CASSIPTGREPQHF. CDR3 coding DNA: TGTGCCAGTAGTATCCCGACAGGGCGAGAGCCCCAGCATTTT.

The V and J genes are TRBV7-2 and TRBJ1-2, with D uncertain. Germline lookup yields CDR1 SGHTA and CDR2 FQGNSA. V lost 5 bases, J lost 12 bases, and 19 bases lay in between. This CDR3 has 13 amino acids. CDR3: CASSPSLSGEHTF. In DNA, the CDR3 is TGTGCCAGCAGCCCCAGTCTTTCCGGGGAGCACACCTTC.

This rearrangement joins TRBV18 to TRBJ2-2; D possibly corresponds to TRBD2 (5 bases). The CDR3 loop spans 15 amino acids. The V end was cut by 0 bases, the J end by 0 bases, with 5 bases between. The germline V gene has CDR1 KGHSH and CDR2 LQKENI. In DNA form, the CDR3 reads TGTGCCAGCTCACCACCTAGCGCGAACACCGGGGAGCTGTTTTTT. This encodes CASSPPSANTGELFF.

The J gene is TRBJ1-1, the V gene TRBV19; TRBD1 is a possible D gene (6 bases). This CDR3 is 15 amino acids long. Germline CDR1 LNHDA, CDR2 SQIVND (reference sequence). V was shortened by 5 bases and J by 5 bases, with 18 bases between the two germline ends. The CDR3 DNA is TGTGCCAGTAGTGCTTACAGGGCTGAACCGACTGAAGCTTTCTTT. Protein: CASSAYRAEPTEAFF.

V usage is TRBV5-1 and J usage is TRBJ2-5; tentative D call: TRBD2 (5 bases). Trimming took off 0 bases at V and 3 bases at J, with 9 bases between the two ends. Germline V gene data show CDR1 as SGHRS and CDR2 as YFSETQ. This CDR3 is 14 amino acids long. The CDR3 DNA follows: TGCGCCAGCAGCTTGGGTGACGGGGAAGAGACCCAGTACTTC. This sequence encodes CASSLGDGEETQYF. Full variable domain (outside the CDR3, taken from reference TRBV5-1 and TRBJ2-5): KAGVTQTPRYLIKTRGQQVTLSCSPISGHRSVSWYQQTPGQGLQFLFEYFSETQRNKGNFPGRFSGRQFSNSRSEMNVSTLELGDSALYLCASSLGDGEETQYFGPGTRLLVL.

The genes are TRBV18 and TRBJ1-4; D gene ambiguous. CDR3 length: 15 residues. Germline loops: CDR1 KGHSH, CDR2 LQKENI. Trimming took 3 bases from V and 5 from J, leaving 13 bases between them. The CDR3 reads CASSPRGDLNEKLFF. The CDR3 bases are TGTGCCAGCTCACCCCGCGGTGACTTAAATGAAAAACTGTTTTTT.

This chain joins TRBV5-1 and TRBJ2-7; TRBD1 is a possible D gene (5 bases). CDR1 is SGHRS and CDR2 is YFSETQ in the germline V gene. With 5 bases removed from V and 0 bases from J, the gap between germline ends came to 9 bases. The CDR3 loop spans 13 amino acids. CDR3 sequence: CASRDISSYEQYF. The CDR3 DNA sequence: TGCGCCAGCAGGGACATTAGCTCCTACGAGCAGTACTTC.

The rearrangement uses TRBV19 and TRBJ1-2; D is possibly TRBD1 (5 bases). V lost 6 bases and J 3 bases, leaving 14 bases between the germline ends. CDR1 LNHDA and CDR2 SQIVND come from the germline V gene (reference sequence). The CDR3 loop spans 14 amino acids. CDR3 in DNA: TGTGCCAGTAGGGGGTTGGGCAGGGACTATGGCTACACCTTC. Translated, it gives CASRGLGRDYGYTF. Supplemented by reference TRBV19 and TRBJ1-2, the full variable domain reads DGGITQSPKYLFRKEGQNVTLSCEQNLNHDAMYWYRQDPGQGLRLIYYSQIVNDFQKGDIAEGYSVSREKKESFPLTVTSAQKNPTAFYLCASRGLGRDYGYTFGSGTRLTVV.

This clone was seen more than once but under ten times. The rearrangement uses TRBV25-1 and TRBJ2-7, with 7 bases fitting TRBD2. There are 13 residues in the CDR3. V lost 8 bases to trimming and J lost 2 bases; unmatched junction nucleotides: 6. The germline gives CDR1 MGHDK, CDR2 SYGVNS. The CDR3 loop reads CASRPGGAYEQYF. The CDR3 region has the DNA TGTGCCAGCCGCCCTGGGGGGGCCTACGAGCAGTACTTC.

The chain carries TRBV2 and TRBJ1-2; TRBD1 aligns across 8 bases. The length of the CDR3 is 14 residues. Trimming took 6 bases from V and 2 from J; bases not matched to a gene: 5. Germline values: CDR1 SNHLY, CDR2 FYNNEI. The CDR3 DNA reads TGTGCCAGCAGAGCGACAGGGGCCAACTATGGCTACACCTTC. Translated, it gives CASRATGANYGYTF.

V usage is TRBV15 and J usage is TRBJ2-2, with a weak D call TRBD2 (6 bases). V was cut by 2 bases and J by 0 bases, with 10 bases left in between. CDR1 is LNHNV and CDR2 is YYDKDF in the germline V gene (reference sequence). The CDR3 contains 16 residues. CDR3 bases: TGTGCCACCAGCAGAACTAGCTACACGAACACCGGGGAGCTGTTTTTT. Protein product: CATSRTSYTNTGELFF.

This chain joins TRBV11-2 and TRBJ2-7; the match to TRBD2 covers 11 bases. There are 16 residues in the CDR3. The junction had 9 bases not matched to a gene; V was cut back by 1 base and J by 7 bases. Germline V gene lookup returns CDR1 SGHAT and CDR2 FQNNGV. Here the CDR3 DNA reads TGTGCCAGCAGCTTAGGCATGGGTAGCGGGGGGGCGGAGCAGTACTTC. Its protein product is CASSLGMGSGGAEQYF.

The chain combines TRBV30 with TRBJ1-4; TRBD1 matches 7 bases. V lost 2 bases and J lost 10; bases outside the gene matches: 10. Germline assignment: CDR1 GTSNPN and CDR2 SVGIG (reference sequence). The length of the CDR3 is 14 residues. CDR3 sequence (DNA): TGTGCCTGGAGTCCGATGCGACAGGGAATAAAACTGTTTTTT. Translated, it gives CAWSPMRQGIKLFF.

The rearrangement links TRBV10-3 to TRBJ2-3; the match to TRBD1 covers 7 bases. CDR1 and CDR2 from the germline V gene are ENHRY and SYGVKD. V gave up 10 bases and J gave up 1 base; unmatched junction bases: 5. The CDR3 has 13 amino acids. CDR3 sequence (DNA): TGTGCCACCCAAGGACAGGGCACAGATACGCAGTATTTT. Amino acids: CATQGQGTDTQYF.

CDR3 region: CASNGQGIGPEAFF. The CDR3 nucleotides read TGTGCCAGCAATGGACAGGGGATCGGGCCTGAAGCTTTCTTT. V and J are TRBV6-5 and TRBJ1-1; 9 nucleotides align to TRBD1. The CDR3 length is 14 residues. CDR1 MNHEY and CDR2 SVGAGI come from the germline V gene. The V gene end was trimmed by 7 bases and the J gene end by 6 bases; junction bases not matched to a gene: 9.